Described below is a single T cell receptor (beta chain) sequence and its context. The data derive from a study of blood T cell repertoires in COVID-19. With 4 bases removed from V and 10 bases from J, the gap between germline ends came to 20 bases. The CDR3 runs to 16 residues. Germline V gene lookup returns CDR1 MDHEN and CDR2 SYDVKM. Original handling: Nucleated cell number was recorded as an estimate derived from reference gene primer amplification. The assay was immunoSEQ multiplex PCR, and TCRdb's table has in-frame clones only and misses some. That table furnishes V, J and clone size, whereas the DNA furnished D and trimming. The table records about 88,000 clones, over 90% of them present only once.

Specimen: peripheral blood. The receptor comes from a man between 60 and 75 years old with acute or convalescent COVID-19. This chain links TRBV28 with TRBJ1-6; no definite D call. The CDR3 loop is CASSSPELRAGSPLHF. CDR3 DNA sequence: TGTGCCAGCAGTTCTCCGGAGCTAAGGGCGGGATCACCCCTCCACTTT. Variable domain in full (rest from reference TRBV28 and TRBJ1-6): DVKVTQSSRYLVKRTGEKVFLECVQDMDHENMFWYRQDPGLGLRLIYFSYDVKMKEKGDIPEGYSVSREKKERFSLILESASTNQTSMYLCASSSPELRAGSPLHFGNGTRLTVT.